Below, 20 T cell receptor beta chains from the same sample are listed, as sequenced in a study of OX40 agonist ivuxolimab in advanced cancers. Assay used: immunoSEQ multiplex PCR; TCRdb lists only in-frame clones, some missing. This sample has about 50,000 clones; roughly 91% occur once, and the top ten carry 24%. Sequencing used CD4+ or CD8+ T cells sorted from blood, obtained in a trial of the OX40 agonist ivuxolimab. All receptors come from an adult with an advanced solid tumor such as melanoma, head and neck, liver or kidney cancer.

V usage is TRBV19 and J usage is TRBJ2-1; 7 bases map to TRBD1. There are 19 residues in the CDR3. With V trimmed by 2 bases and J by 3 bases, 16 bases remained unmatched. Per the germline V gene, CDR1 is LNHDA and CDR2 is SQIVND (reference sequence). The CDR3 DNA follows: TGTGCCAGTAGTATATCGGTAGGGGGCGCGTTTGGGTACTACAATGAGCAGTTCTTC. It is translated as CASSISVGGAFGYYNEQFF. Full variable domain (outside the CDR3, taken from reference TRBV19 and TRBJ2-1): DGGITQSPKYLFRKEGQNVTLSCEQNLNHDAMYWYRQDPGQGLRLIYYSQIVNDFQKGDIAEGYSVSREKKESFPLTVTSAQKNPTAFYLCASSISVGGAFGYYNEQFFGPGTRLTVL.

The V gene is TRBV30, the J gene TRBJ2-1; TRBD2 matches 9 bases. Germline CDR1 reads GTSNPN; CDR2 reads SVGIG (reference sequence). With V trimmed by 5 bases and J by 4 bases, 3 bases remained unmatched. This CDR3 is 13 amino acids long. The CDR3: CAWGLAYYNEQFF. In DNA, the CDR3 is TGTGCCTGGGGACTAGCGTATTACAATGAGCAGTTCTTC. The full variable domain, completed using reference TRBV30 and TRBJ2-1, is SQTIHQWPATLVQPVGSPLSLECTVEGTSNPNLYWYRQAAGRGLQLLFYSVGIGQISSEVPQNLSASRPQDRQFILSSKKLLLSDSGFYLCAWGLAYYNEQFFGPGTRLTVL.

The rearrangement links TRBV7-3 to TRBJ2-7; the D is unclear. The V gene lost 5 bases and the J gene lost 1 base, with 3 bases spanning the gap. In germline, CDR1 is SGHTA, CDR2 FQGTGA. This CDR3 spans 11 amino acids. The CDR3 DNA reads as TGTGCCAGCAGCCATTCCTACGAGCAGTACTTC. This translates into CASSHSYEQYF.

This clone has more than one count but fewer than ten. The V call is TRBV10-3, the J call TRBJ2-7; D perhaps matches TRBD2 (6 bases). Trimming left V 3 bases short and J 0 bases short, with 15 bases between. The CDR3 spans 16 residues. Germline CDR1 and CDR2: ENHRY and SYGVKD. The CDR3 coding sequence is TGTGCCATCAGTGACCCCCCCGGGGGAAACTCCTACGAGCAGTACTTC. Protein product: CAISDPPGGNSYEQYF.

V is TRBV27 and J is TRBJ2-1; tentatively, D is TRBD1 (6 bases). The CDR3 spans 15 residues. Trimming shortened V by 3 bases and J by 7 bases, and 16 bases separated the two germline ends. Germline CDR1 and CDR2: MNHEY and SMNVEV (reference sequence). CDR3 sequence reads: CASSLTGPGGNEQFF. DNA for the CDR3: TGTGCCAGCAGTTTGACAGGTCCTGGCGGGAATGAGCAGTTCTTC.

V is TRBV30 and J is TRBJ2-7; 12 bases are a match to TRBD1. This CDR3 has 15 amino acids. Germline CDR1 and CDR2: GTSNPN and SVGIG (reference sequence). V lost 0 bases and J lost 4; bases outside the gene matches: 4. CDR3 sequence: CAWSVGTGGNYEQYF. In nucleotides, the CDR3 is TGTGCCTGGAGTGTAGGGACAGGGGGCAATTACGAGCAGTACTTC.

This rearrangement joins TRBV10-3 to TRBJ2-7; tentative D call: TRBD2 (5 bases). The CDR3 consists of 15 residues. CDR1 ENHRY and CDR2 SYGVKD come from the germline V gene. Trimming took 5 bases from V and 0 from J, leaving 14 bases between them. The chain's CDR3 is CAISNPGSLSYEQYF. The CDR3 bases are TGTGCCATCAGTAACCCGGGGTCCCTCTCCTACGAGCAGTACTTC.

This clone has only one observation. Written as DNA, the CDR3 is TGCGCCAGCAGCCATTCAGGGGAGCAGTTCTTC. This sequence encodes CASSHSGEQFF. The rearrangement uses TRBV4-3 and TRBJ2-1; tentatively, D is TRBD1 (5 bases). The CDR3 is made up of 11 amino acids. The V end lost 3 bases, the J end lost 10 bases, and 7 bases lay between the germline ends. Germline values: CDR1 LGHNA, CDR2 YSLEER.

This clone was observed a handful of times. V gene TRBV5-6 combines with J gene TRBJ2-7, with D perhaps TRBD2 (5 bases). There are 12 residues in the CDR3. V lost 4 bases and J 3 bases, leaving 8 bases between the germline ends. Germline-derived CDR1 and CDR2 are SGHDT and YYEEEE. CDR3 amino acids: CASSPGFYEQYF. CDR3 nucleotides: TGTGCCAGCAGCCCGGGATTCTACGAGCAGTACTTC.

The CDR3 loop is CASSIGWTGGLDEQYF. The CDR3 region has the DNA TGTGCCAGTAGTATAGGATGGACAGGGGGCCTCGACGAGCAGTACTTC. The rearrangement joins TRBV19 to TRBJ2-7; 11 bases fit TRBD1. This CDR3 comprises 16 residues. CDR1 and CDR2 from the germline V gene are LNHDA and SQIVND (reference sequence). J lost 5 bases, V lost 1 base, and 7 bases had no gene match.

The chain has TRBV6-1 and TRBJ1-4; possible D gene TRBD1, 5 bases. The CDR3 has 11 residues. Germline CDR1 MNHNS, CDR2 SASEGT. V was pared by 6 bases and J by 12 bases, with 11 bases between. The CDR3 loop reads CASRKGTQLFF. In DNA form, the CDR3 reads TGTGCCAGCAGGAAGGGGACTCAACTGTTTTTT.

The V gene is TRBV14, the J gene TRBJ2-4; possible D gene TRBD2, 6 bases. The CDR3 is 17 amino acids. Trimming removed 4 bases at V and 6 bases at J, with 22 bases between. The germline gives CDR1 SGHDN, CDR2 FVKESK. The CDR3 loop is CASSPRWGGELRNIQYF. In DNA form, the CDR3 reads TGTGCCAGCAGCCCTCGTTGGGGAGGCGAATTGAGAAACATTCAGTACTTC.

This clone was seen only once. The chain combines TRBV28 with TRBJ2-1; no clear D. V was pared by 2 bases and J by 2 bases, with 10 bases between. Germline V gives CDR1 MDHEN, CDR2 SYDVKM. There are 15 residues in the CDR3. CDR3 sequence: CASSLQLQPYNEQFF. The CDR3 bases are TGTGCCAGCAGTTTACAGTTGCAGCCCTACAATGAGCAGTTCTTC.

The chain is built from TRBV6-5 and TRBJ2-3; the D is unclear. V gave up 6 bases and J gave up 0 bases, with 13 bases separating them. Germline V gene lookup returns CDR1 MNHEY and CDR2 SVGAGI. This CDR3 spans 15 amino acids. The CDR3 DNA is TGTGCCAGCAGACCACCTTATTCTAGCACAGATACGCAGTATTTT. This encodes CASRPPYSSTDTQYF.

This rearrangement joins TRBV29-1 to TRBJ1-2; D ambiguous. V was shortened by 0 bases and J by 0 bases, with 17 bases between the two germline ends. Germline V CDR1 and CDR2: SQVTM, ANQGSEA. The length of the CDR3 is 17 residues. CDR3: CSVEDDALEGANYGYTF. CDR3 DNA: TGCAGCGTTGAAGATGATGCCTTGGAGGGCGCTAACTATGGCTACACCTTC.

This sequence joins TRBV6-5 and TRBJ2-1, with D tentatively TRBD2 (5 bases). V lost 4 bases, J lost 1 base, and 14 bases lay in between. The CDR3 length is 16 residues. Per the germline V gene, CDR1 is MNHEY and CDR2 is SVGAGI. The CDR3: CASSLSSSWSYNEQFF. CDR3 DNA: TGTGCCAGCAGTTTATCCTCTAGCTGGTCCTACAATGAGCAGTTCTTC.

The chain joins TRBV4-1 to TRBJ2-1, with D possibly matching TRBD2 (6 bases). CDR1 is MGHRA and CDR2 is YSYEKL in the germline V gene. CDR3 length equals 16 residues. V lost 8 bases and J lost 4, with 21 bases in between. As DNA, the CDR3 is TGCGCCAGCCGAGAAGTTAGCGGAGCGGATTACAATGAGCAGTTCTTC. This codes for CASREVSGADYNEQFF.

V gene TRBV6-6 combines with J gene TRBJ1-1; 9 bases are shared with TRBD1. V lost 6 bases to trimming and J lost 4 bases; unmatched junction nucleotides: 6. Germline CDR1 is MNHNY and CDR2 is SVGAGI (reference sequence). This CDR3 spans 14 amino acids. The CDR3 coding sequence is TGTGCCAGCAGAACCGGGACAGGGATCACTGAAGCTTTCTTT. Protein product: CASRTGTGITEAFF.

The CDR3 DNA sequence: TGCGCCAGCAGCCAAACTGCTAACACCTACAATGAGCAGTTCTTC. This sequence encodes CASSQTANTYNEQFF. The chain employs TRBV4-1 and TRBJ2-1; D is ambiguous. Per germline, CDR1 MGHRA and CDR2 YSYEKL. The CDR3 spans 15 residues. V was trimmed by 2 bases and J by 2 bases, leaving 10 bases between them.

In its sample, this clone is medium-sized. This chain links TRBV7-3 with TRBJ1-2, with a tentative D call TRBD1 (5 bases). CDR1 SGHTA and CDR2 FQGTGA come from the germline V gene. V was shortened by 4 bases and J by 8 bases, with 17 bases between the two germline ends. The CDR3 consists of 14 residues. The CDR3 coding sequence is TGTGCCAGCAGCTCCGGGGCCGATTACCAAGGCTACACCTTC. This sequence encodes CASSSGADYQGYTF. The whole variable domain, filled in from reference TRBV7-3 and TRBJ1-2, reads GAGVSQTPSNKVTEKGKYVELRCDPISGHTALYWYRQSLGQGPEFLIYFQGTGAADDSGLPNDRFFAVRPEGSVSTLKIQRTERGDSAVYLCASSSGADYQGYTFGSGTRLTVV.